This TCR beta chain originates from a study of T-cell reconstitution after alpha-beta-depleted transplantation in children. This clonotype was recorded many times. This CDR3 is built from 15 residues. Per germline, CDR1 MGHRA and CDR2 YSYEKL. V lost 1 base and J 0 bases, leaving 9 bases between the germline ends. Preparing the TCRbeta library involved the use of unique molecular identifiers. TCRdb fed the PCR reads into MiXCR, producing one record per CDR3 protein. Of hundreds of thousands of distinct CDR3 sequences listed, 15% to 20% were seen once; the top ten hold 0.85% to 1.3%. Specimen: PBMCs from the stem cell graft donor, collected from the stem cell graft. The source of this sequence is a human donor who donated a stem cell graft to a child with acute myeloid leukemia. The chain links TRBV4-1 to TRBJ1-1, with D possibly TRBD1 on 5 matching bases. The DNA for the CDR3 is TGCGCCAGCAGCCAAGGACAGATCATGAACACTGAAGCTTTCTTT. It yields the protein CASSQGQIMNTEAFF.